Below, 21 T cell receptor beta chains from the same sample are listed, as sequenced in a study of response to subunit inactivated influenza vaccine. TCRdb re-called the RT-PCR reads with MiXCR, one entry per CDR3 protein. The sample has around 710,000 distinct CDR3 sequences, about 15% seen once. The sequences come from PBMCs from blood, collected less than 15 days before vaccination. Receptor source: a middle-aged man who received an inactivated influenza vaccine.

This clonotype has only a few counts. The V gene is TRBV7-6, the J gene TRBJ2-3, with 8 bases lining up with TRBD2. Per the germline V gene, CDR1 is SGHVS and CDR2 is FNYEAQ. J gave up 1 base and V 4 bases, and 7 bases lay outside the gene matches. The CDR3 covers 16 residues. CDR3 residues: CASSSRRGVGTDTQYF. The CDR3 DNA is TGTGCCAGCAGCTCCCGGCGGGGGGTCGGCACAGATACGCAGTATTTT.

This clonotype was recorded many times. The J gene is TRBJ1-4, the V gene TRBV27; possibly TRBD1 for D (5 bases). The CDR3 runs 14 residues. Trimming shortened V by 2 bases and J by 10 bases, and 14 bases separated the two germline ends. Germline CDR1 reads MNHEY; CDR2 reads SMNVEV (reference sequence). CDR3 in amino acids: CASSLQGAGGKLFF. CDR3 in DNA: TGTGCCAGCAGTTTACAGGGTGCGGGCGGAAAACTGTTTTTT.

Ten or more counts support this clonotype. The chain couples TRBV29-1 to TRBJ2-5; tentatively, D is TRBD1 (5 bases). This CDR3 is 13 amino acids long. CDR1 and CDR2 from the germline V gene are SQVTM and ANQGSEA. V lost 4 bases to trimming and J lost 4 bases, with 13 bases between them. CDR3 loop: CSVAGHRGETQYF. CDR3 in DNA: TGCAGCGTTGCCGGGCATAGGGGAGAGACCCAGTACTTC.

The table lists this clonotype with a few counts. This chain uses TRBV5-1 with TRBJ2-1; possible D gene TRBD1, 5 bases. The germline V gene has CDR1 SGHRS and CDR2 YFSETQ. V was shortened by 4 bases and J by 9 bases, with 23 bases between the two germline ends. The CDR3 is made up of 16 amino acids. The CDR3: CASSPSDSPLVGEQFF. The CDR3 DNA follows: TGCGCCAGCAGCCCCTCTGACAGTCCCCTTGTGGGTGAGCAGTTCTTC.

The CDR3 DNA sequence: TGTGCCAGCAGCTTAGTGGCAGGGCCCGAGTACACTGAAGCTTTCTTT. Its protein product is CASSLVAGPEYTEAFF. J is TRBJ1-1 and V is TRBV7-2, with D perhaps TRBD1 (5 bases). V was trimmed by 1 base and J by 3 bases, leaving 15 bases between them. The CDR3 covers 16 residues. Germline V gene lookup returns CDR1 SGHTA and CDR2 FQGNSA.

A few counts support this clonotype. J is TRBJ2-5 and V is TRBV29-1, with D maybe TRBD1 (6 bases). The CDR3 spans 13 residues. With 6 bases removed from V and 1 base from J, the gap between germline ends came to 12 bases. Germline CDR1 SQVTM, CDR2 ANQGSEA. DNA for the CDR3: TGCAGCGTCGGACAGTCATCCCAAGAGACCCAGTACTTC. Translated: CSVGQSSQETQYF. The entire variable domain, with the rest obtained from reference TRBV29-1 and TRBJ2-5, is as follows: SAVISQKPSRDICQRGTSLTIQCQVDSQVTMMFWYRQQPGQSLTLIATANQGSEATYESGFVIDKFPISRPNLTFSTLTVSNMSPEDSSIYLCSVGQSSQETQYFGPGTRLLVL.

This clonotype has ten or more counts. The chain links TRBV11-3 to TRBJ2-1; D assignment may be TRBD1 or TRBD2 (5 bases each). The CDR3 contains 15 residues. Germline CDR1 is SGHNT and CDR2 is YENEEA. Trimming took 1 base from V and 7 from J, leaving 14 bases between them. The CDR3, as DNA: TGTGCCAGCAGCTTAGGTGGACTGGACAAAAATGAGCAGTTCTTC. Translation: CASSLGGLDKNEQFF.

This clonotype was picked up a small number of times. The genes are TRBV3-1 and TRBJ2-3, with D possibly TRBD1 on 6 matching bases. V lost 2 bases, J lost 11 bases, and 14 bases lay in between. Germline CDR1 and CDR2: LGHDT and YNNKEL (reference sequence). The CDR3 runs 13 residues. CDR3 loop: CASSQNRQDRQYF. The DNA of the CDR3 is TGTGCCAGCAGCCAAAACCGACAGGACAGGCAGTATTTT.

The chain is built from TRBV7-6 and TRBJ1-6; 10 bases fit TRBD1. After removal of 1 base from V and 9 bases from J, the junction contained 3 bases not matched to a gene. The V gene's germline CDR1 is SGHVS and CDR2 FNYEAQ. This CDR3 contains 15 residues. CDR3 DNA: TGTGCCAGCAGCTTAGATGACAGGGGGCTTTCACCCCTCCACTTT. It specifies CASSLDDRGLSPLHF. Full variable domain (remainder filled in from reference TRBV7-6 and TRBJ1-6): GAGVSQSPRYKVTKRGQDVALRCDPISGHVSLYWYRQALGQGPEFLTYFNYEAQQDKSGLPNDRFSAERPEGSISTLTIQRTEQRDSAMYRCASSLDDRGLSPLHFGNGTRLTVT.

This clonotype was observed a handful of times. This chain connects TRBV7-2 to TRBJ2-7; D ambiguous. The germline gives CDR1 SGHTA, CDR2 FQGNSA. V was pared by 0 bases and J by 2 bases, with 17 bases between. The CDR3 covers 17 residues. The CDR3 here is CASSLAVRATTPYEQYF. In nucleotides, the CDR3 is TGTGCCAGCAGCTTAGCAGTCCGCGCTACGACCCCCTACGAGCAGTACTTC. Full variable domain (outside the CDR3, taken from reference TRBV7-2 and TRBJ2-7): GAGVSQSPSNKVTEKGKDVELRCDPISGHTALYWYRQSLGQGLEFLIYFQGNSAPDKSGLPSDRFSAERTGGSVSTLTIQRTQQEDSAVYLCASSLAVRATTPYEQYFGPGTRLTVT.

This clonotype was observed a few times. This chain links TRBV20-1 with TRBJ2-1; TRBD2 aligns across 7 bases. This CDR3 is 13 amino acids long. The germline gives CDR1 DFQATT, CDR2 SNEGSKA (reference sequence). J was trimmed by 8 bases and V by 4 bases; bases with no gene match: 8. The CDR3 region is CSAIEGGVDEQFF. The CDR3 DNA reads TGCAGTGCTATAGAGGGAGGGGTCGATGAGCAGTTCTTC.

There are a few counts of this clonotype. The chain carries TRBV5-1 and TRBJ2-3, with a possible D match to TRBD1 (5 bases). Trimming shortened V by 0 bases and J by 3 bases, and 14 bases separated the two germline ends. The CDR3 runs 16 residues. CDR1 and CDR2 (germline): SGHRS, YFSETQ. CDR3 bases: TGCGCCAGCAGCTTGGAAAGGGGCGTAGGAACAGATACGCAGTATTTT. The encoded protein is CASSLERGVGTDTQYF.

The chain links TRBV20-1 to TRBJ2-2; D is undetermined. The CDR3 is made up of 15 amino acids. Germline V lookup: CDR1 DFQATT, CDR2 SNEGSKA (reference sequence). V was trimmed by 1 base and J by 0 bases, leaving 9 bases between them. In nucleotides, the CDR3 is TGCAGTGCTAGAGGATTTGCGGCGAACACCGGGGAGCTGTTTTTT. As protein: CSARGFAANTGELFF.

This clonotype appeared a few times. The chain is built from TRBV4-2 and TRBJ2-7, with a weak D call TRBD2 (8 bases). Germline V gene lookup returns CDR1 LGHNA and CDR2 YNFKEQ. The ends were cut back, 1 base at V and 2 bases at J, with 18 bases in the middle. The CDR3 loop spans 17 amino acids. As DNA, the CDR3 is TGTGCCAGCAGCCAAGTAGGGGGCGGGAGGTCCCCCTACGAGCAGTACTTC. Translated: CASSQVGGGRSPYEQYF.

The J gene is TRBJ2-5, the V gene TRBV5-1; D uncertain. CDR1 and CDR2 from the germline V gene are SGHRS and YFSETQ. Between the trimmed V and J ends, which lost 0 bases and 2 bases, there was a span of 11 bases. There are 15 residues in the CDR3. The CDR3 nucleotides are TGCGCCAGCAGCTTGGAACTTCCGGCACAAGAGACCCAGTACTTC. It specifies CASSLELPAQETQYF.

This clonotype was seen more than once but under ten times. The rearrangement joins TRBV5-1 to TRBJ1-2, with a possible D match to TRBD1 (5 bases). Germline assignment: CDR1 SGHRS and CDR2 YFSETQ. V was shortened by 0 bases and J by 5 bases, with 11 bases between the two germline ends. The CDR3 sequence is 14 residues long. The CDR3 bases are TGCGCCAGCAGCTTGGCCGGGACGGTTTATGGCTACACCTTC. Protein: CASSLAGTVYGYTF.

This rearrangement joins TRBV3-1 to TRBJ1-1; D call uncertain. This CDR3 contains 15 residues. Per germline, CDR1 LGHDT and CDR2 YNNKEL (reference sequence). Trimming took off 1 base at V and 1 base at J, with 10 bases between the two ends. The chain's CDR3 is CASSQAGVRNTEAFF. CDR3 nucleotides: TGTGCCAGCAGCCAAGCCGGCGTAAGGAACACTGAAGCTTTCTTT.

The chain's CDR3 is CSVGGGNNQPQHF. The CDR3 DNA follows: TGCAGCGTAGGAGGAGGGAACAATCAGCCCCAGCATTTT. The rearrangement links TRBV29-1 to TRBJ1-5; D gene ambiguous. The V end lost 6 bases, the J end lost 3 bases, and 12 bases lay between the germline ends. Looked up from germline, CDR1 is SQVTM and CDR2 is ANQGSEA. This CDR3 has 13 amino acids.

A few counts support this clonotype. The rearrangement links TRBV20-1 to TRBJ1-4; D is possibly TRBD1 (6 bases). V was cut by 1 base and J by 11 bases, with 11 bases left in between. This CDR3 is built from 12 residues. Germline V gives CDR1 DFQATT, CDR2 SNEGSKA (reference sequence). This CDR3 is CSARVGGPKLFF. CDR3 bases: TGCAGTGCTAGAGTAGGGGGACCGAAACTGTTTTTT.

This clonotype has just a few counts. The CDR3 protein is CSTGLAGNNEQFF. The CDR3, as DNA: TGCAGCACGGGACTAGCGGGTAACAATGAGCAGTTCTTC. This chain joins TRBV29-1 and TRBJ2-1, with 12 nucleotides matching TRBD2. CDR1 is SQVTM, CDR2 ANQGSEA, per germline. This CDR3 spans 13 amino acids. With V trimmed by 8 bases and J by 5 bases, 4 bases remained unmatched.

With regard to this clonotype: One junction end disagrees with the germline gene, perhaps due to a read error. DNA of the CDR3: TGTGCCTGCAGTTTATCAGGGGTCCACGAGCAGTACTTC. Protein product: CACSLSGVHEQYF. This sequence joins TRBV27 and TRBJ2-7, with D possibly matching TRBD1 (6 bases). Germline CDR1 MNHEY, CDR2 SMNVEV (reference sequence). The CDR3 sequence is 13 residues long.